This TCR beta chain was captured by sequencing in a study of blood T cell repertoires in COVID-19. Germline V gene data show CDR1 as MDHEN and CDR2 as SYDVKM. The CDR3 loop spans 14 amino acids. V lost 4 bases, J lost 13 bases, and 19 bases lay in between. Sequencing was performed with immunoSEQ multiplex PCR; in TCRdb, only in-frame clones are kept and a portion is missing. The table has 50,000 to 70,000 clones, 65% to 85% seen once. The clonotype originates from a woman aged 60-70 years who had been exposed to COVID-19. The gene calls are TRBV28 and TRBJ1-4; D is possibly TRBD1 (6 bases). The sequencing input was PBMCs or T cells enriched from blood (not recorded which). CDR3 in amino acids: CASSSQGRLGRLFF. CDR3 bases: TGTGCCAGCAGTTCACAGGGACGTTTAGGTAGACTGTTTTTT.